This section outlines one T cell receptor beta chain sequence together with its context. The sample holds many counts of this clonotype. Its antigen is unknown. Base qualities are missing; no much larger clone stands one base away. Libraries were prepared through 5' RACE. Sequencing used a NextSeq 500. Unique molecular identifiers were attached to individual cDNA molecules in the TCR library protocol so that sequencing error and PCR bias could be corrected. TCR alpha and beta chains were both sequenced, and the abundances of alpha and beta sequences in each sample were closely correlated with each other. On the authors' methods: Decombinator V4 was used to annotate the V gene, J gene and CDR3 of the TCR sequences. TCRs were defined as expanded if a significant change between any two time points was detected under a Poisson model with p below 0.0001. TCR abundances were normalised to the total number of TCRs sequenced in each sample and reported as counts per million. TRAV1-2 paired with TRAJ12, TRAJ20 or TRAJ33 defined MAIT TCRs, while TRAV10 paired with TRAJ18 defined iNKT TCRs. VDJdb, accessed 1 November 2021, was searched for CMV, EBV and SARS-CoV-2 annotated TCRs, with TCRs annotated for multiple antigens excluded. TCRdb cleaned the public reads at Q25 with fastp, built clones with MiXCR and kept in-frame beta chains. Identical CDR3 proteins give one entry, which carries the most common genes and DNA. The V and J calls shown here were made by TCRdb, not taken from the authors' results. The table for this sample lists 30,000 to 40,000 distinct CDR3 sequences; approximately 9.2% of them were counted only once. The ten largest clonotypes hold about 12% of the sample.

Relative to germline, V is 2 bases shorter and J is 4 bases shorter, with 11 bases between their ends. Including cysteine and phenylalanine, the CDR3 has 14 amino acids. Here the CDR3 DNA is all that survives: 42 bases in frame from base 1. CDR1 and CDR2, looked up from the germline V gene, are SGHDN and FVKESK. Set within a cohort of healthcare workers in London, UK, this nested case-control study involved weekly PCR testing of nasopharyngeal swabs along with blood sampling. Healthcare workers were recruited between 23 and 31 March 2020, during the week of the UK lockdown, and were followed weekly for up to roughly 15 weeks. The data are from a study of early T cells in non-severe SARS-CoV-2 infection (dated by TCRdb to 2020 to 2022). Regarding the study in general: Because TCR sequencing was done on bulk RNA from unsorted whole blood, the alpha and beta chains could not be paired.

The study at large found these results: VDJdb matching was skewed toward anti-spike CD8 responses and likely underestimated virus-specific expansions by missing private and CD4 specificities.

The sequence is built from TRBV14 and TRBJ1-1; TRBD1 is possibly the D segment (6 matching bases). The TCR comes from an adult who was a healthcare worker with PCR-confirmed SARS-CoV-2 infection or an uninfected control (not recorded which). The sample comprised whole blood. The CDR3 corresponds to CASSQTGWVTEAFF. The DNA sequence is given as TGTGCCAGCAGCCAAACAGGGTGGGTCACTGAAGCTTTCTTT. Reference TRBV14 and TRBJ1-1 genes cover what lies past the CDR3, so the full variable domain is EAGVTQFPSHSVIEKGQTVTLRCDPISGHDNLYWYRRVMGKEIKFLLHFVKESKQDESGMPNNRFLAERTGGTYSTLKVQPAELEDSGVYFCASSQTGWVTEAFFGQGTRLTVV.